This T cell receptor (beta chain) emerged from a study of shared clonotypes between healthy human individuals. Study-wide results and caveats: Naive subsets, compared against memory subsets, generally had larger estimated richness values. Clonotypes not shared had lower generation probabilities than those common to all four donors.

The assay was run at deep level. The method was immunoSEQ multiplex PCR; TCRdb's version includes in-frame clones alone and lacks a portion of them. The sample consists of 2 million to 2.5 million clones, less than 95% of them appearing once. The CDR3 covers 13 residues. With 3 bases removed from V and 7 bases from J, the gap between germline ends came to 10 bases. Germline CDR1 and CDR2: SEHNR and FQNEAQ (reference sequence). This clone was detected once. The antigen is not known. Every one of the donors was a Caucasian adult that lived in Nashville, Tennessee. The source material was naive CD4+ T cells from PBMCs. Subset noted: CD45RA+ positively selected. The chain joins TRBV7-9 to TRBJ2-1, with a tentative D call TRBD2 (6 bases). The receptor comes from a man younger than 30 in good health. Some clones in this sample may be carry-over from other donors' samples. In DNA form, the CDR3 reads TGTGCCAGCAGCTTTGACGGGGGTAATGAGCAGTTCTTC. This encodes CASSFDGGNEQFF.